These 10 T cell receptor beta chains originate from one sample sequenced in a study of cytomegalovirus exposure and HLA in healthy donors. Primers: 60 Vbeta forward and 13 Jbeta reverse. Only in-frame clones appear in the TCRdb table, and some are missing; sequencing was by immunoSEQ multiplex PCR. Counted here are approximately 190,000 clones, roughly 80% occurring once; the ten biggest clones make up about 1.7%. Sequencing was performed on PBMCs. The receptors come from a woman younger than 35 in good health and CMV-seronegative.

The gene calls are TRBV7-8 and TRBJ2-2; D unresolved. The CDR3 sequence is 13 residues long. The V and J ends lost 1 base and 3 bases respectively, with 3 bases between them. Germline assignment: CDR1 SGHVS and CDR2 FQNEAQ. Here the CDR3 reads CASSLDYTGELFF. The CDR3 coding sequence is TGTGCCAGCAGCTTAGACTACACCGGGGAGCTGTTTTTT.

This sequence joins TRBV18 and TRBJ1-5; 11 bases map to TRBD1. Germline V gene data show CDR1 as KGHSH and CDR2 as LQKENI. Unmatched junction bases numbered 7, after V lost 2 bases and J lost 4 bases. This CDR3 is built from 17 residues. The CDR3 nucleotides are TGTGCCAGCTCACCAACTCACGGACAGGGGGCGAATCAGCCCCAGCATTTT. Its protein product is CASSPTHGQGANQPQHF.

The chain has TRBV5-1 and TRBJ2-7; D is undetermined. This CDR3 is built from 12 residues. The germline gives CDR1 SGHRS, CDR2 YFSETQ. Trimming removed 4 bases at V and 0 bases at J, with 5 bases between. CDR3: CASSISSYEQYF. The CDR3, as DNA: TGCGCCAGCAGCATTAGCTCCTACGAGCAGTACTTC.

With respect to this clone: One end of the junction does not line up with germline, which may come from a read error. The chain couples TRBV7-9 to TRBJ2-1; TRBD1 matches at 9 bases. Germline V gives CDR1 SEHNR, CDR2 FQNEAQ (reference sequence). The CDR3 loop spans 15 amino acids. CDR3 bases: TGTTCCAGCAGCTTAGGGGACAGGGCCTACAATGAGCAGTTCTTC. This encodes CSSSLGDRAYNEQFF.

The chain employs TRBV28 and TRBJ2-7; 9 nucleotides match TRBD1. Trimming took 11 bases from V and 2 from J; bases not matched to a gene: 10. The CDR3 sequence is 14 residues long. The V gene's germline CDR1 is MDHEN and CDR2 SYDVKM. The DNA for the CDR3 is TGTGCCCACCGGCTGGGGACAGGGCCCTACGAGCAGTACTTC. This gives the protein CAHRLGTGPYEQYF. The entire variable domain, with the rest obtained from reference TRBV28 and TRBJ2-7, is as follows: DVKVTQSSRYLVKRTGEKVFLECVQDMDHENMFWYRQDPGLGLRLIYFSYDVKMKEKGDIPEGYSVSREKKERFSLILESASTNQTSMYLCAHRLGTGPYEQYFGPGTRLTVT.

Here the CDR3 reads CASSSSGTGGAIGGYTF. Written as DNA, the CDR3 is TGTGCCAGCAGTTCATCCGGGACAGGGGGCGCAATAGGTGGCTACACCTTC. The chain recombines TRBV28 with TRBJ1-2; 12 bases align to TRBD1. Germline CDR1 reads MDHEN; CDR2 reads SYDVKM. This CDR3 is 17 amino acids long. Germline trimming cut 4 bases from V and 7 bases from J; bases unmatched to any gene: 13.

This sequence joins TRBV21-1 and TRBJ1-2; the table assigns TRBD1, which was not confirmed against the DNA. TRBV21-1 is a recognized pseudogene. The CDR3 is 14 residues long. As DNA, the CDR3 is TGTGCCAGCAGCAGGTTAGGACAGCAGTATGGCTACACCTTC. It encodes CASSRLGQQYGYTF.

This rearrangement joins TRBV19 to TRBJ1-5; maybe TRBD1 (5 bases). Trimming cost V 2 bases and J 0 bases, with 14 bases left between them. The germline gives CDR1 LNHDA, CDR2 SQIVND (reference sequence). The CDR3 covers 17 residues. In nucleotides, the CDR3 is TGTGCCAGTAGTATAAGGCCAGGGATACATAGCAATCAGCCCCAGCATTTT. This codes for CASSIRPGIHSNQPQHF.

CDR3 region: CASSIGYGGTEAFF. The CDR3 DNA reads as TGTGCCAGTAGTATCGGCTACGGGGGCACTGAAGCTTTCTTT. This chain uses TRBV19 with TRBJ1-1; D may be TRBD1 (5 bases). Germline lookup yields CDR1 LNHDA and CDR2 SQIVND (reference sequence). The V gene lost 3 bases and the J gene lost 4 bases, with 12 bases spanning the gap. This CDR3 region has 14 residues.

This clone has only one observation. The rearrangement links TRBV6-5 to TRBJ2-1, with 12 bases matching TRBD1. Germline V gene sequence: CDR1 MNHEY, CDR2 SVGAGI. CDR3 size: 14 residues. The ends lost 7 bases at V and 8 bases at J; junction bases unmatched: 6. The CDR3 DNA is TGTGCCAGCAAACGGGACAGGGGGCGAGATGAGCAGTTCTTC. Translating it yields CASKRDRGRDEQFF.